This T cell receptor beta chain is from a study of shared clonotypes between healthy human individuals. Overall study findings and caveats: Only blood underwent sampling, and tissue repertoires likely differ. Unshared clonotypes carried lower generation probabilities than those common to all four donors.

The CDR3 length is 15 residues. Germline values: CDR1 MNHEY, CDR2 SVGAGI. The ends were cut back, 4 bases at V and 6 bases at J, with 17 bases in the middle. On this clone: What it binds is unknown.

Here immunoSEQ multiplex PCR was the method, and the copy in TCRdb shows in-frame clones only, minus some. The data contain some 1 million clones, around 76% of them seen just once; the ten biggest clones take up about 1.5%. Donors were healthy HIV-negative adults without recently reported acute infections or vaccinations. This receptor was obtained from a man younger than 30 in good health. The chain joins TRBV6-5 to TRBJ2-3; perhaps TRBD2 as D (5 bases). The sequenced sample consisted of memory CD4+ T cells sorted from blood. Subset specified: CD45RA-negative fraction. CDR3 nucleotide sequence: TGTGCCAGCAGTTCCCGGTTCGGAGGTTCGGATACGCAGTATTTT. It translates to CASSSRFGGSDTQYF.